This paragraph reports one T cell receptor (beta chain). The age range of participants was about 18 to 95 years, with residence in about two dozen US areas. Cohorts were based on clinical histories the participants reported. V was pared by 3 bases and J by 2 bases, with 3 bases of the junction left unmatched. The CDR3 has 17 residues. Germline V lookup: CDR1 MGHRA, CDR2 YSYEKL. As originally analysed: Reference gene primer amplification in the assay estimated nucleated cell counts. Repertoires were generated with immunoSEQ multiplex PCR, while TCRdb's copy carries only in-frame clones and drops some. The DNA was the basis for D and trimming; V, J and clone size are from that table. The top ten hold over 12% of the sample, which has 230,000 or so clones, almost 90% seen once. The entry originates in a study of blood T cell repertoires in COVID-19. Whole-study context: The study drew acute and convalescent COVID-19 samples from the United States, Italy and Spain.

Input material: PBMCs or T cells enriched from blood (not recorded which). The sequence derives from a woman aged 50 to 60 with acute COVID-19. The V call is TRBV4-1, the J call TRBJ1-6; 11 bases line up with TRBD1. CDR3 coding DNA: TGCGCCAGCAGCCATCGGACAGGGGGCACCTATAATTCACCCCTCCACTTT. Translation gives CASSHRTGGTYNSPLHF.